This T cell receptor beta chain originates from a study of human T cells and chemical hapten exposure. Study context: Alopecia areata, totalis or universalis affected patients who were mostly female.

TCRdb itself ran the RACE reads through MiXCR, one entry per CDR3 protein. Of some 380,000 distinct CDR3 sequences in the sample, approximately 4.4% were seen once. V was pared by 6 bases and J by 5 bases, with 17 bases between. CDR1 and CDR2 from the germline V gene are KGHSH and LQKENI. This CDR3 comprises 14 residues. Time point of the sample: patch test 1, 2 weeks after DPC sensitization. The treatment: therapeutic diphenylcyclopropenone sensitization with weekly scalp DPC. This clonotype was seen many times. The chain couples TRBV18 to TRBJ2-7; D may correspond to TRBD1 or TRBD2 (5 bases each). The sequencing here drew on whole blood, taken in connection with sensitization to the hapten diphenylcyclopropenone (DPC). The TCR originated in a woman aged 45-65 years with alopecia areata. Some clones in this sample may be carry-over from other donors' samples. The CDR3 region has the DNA TGTGCCAGCTCCCCCGGGACCGCAGGCGACGAGCAGTACTTC. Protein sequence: CASSPGTAGDEQYF.